This T cell receptor (beta chain) stems from a study of blood T cells in healthy people across ages. Study at large: The capture of about one barcoded beta molecule per two T cells was achieved by template switching.

V was trimmed by 5 bases and J by 2 bases, leaving 13 bases between them. CDR3 length: 15 amino acids. Germline CDR1 reads LNHDA; CDR2 reads SQIVND (reference sequence). This clonotype has a handful of counts. The authors drew about 10 milliliters of peripheral blood from each donor. Samples had at least 7 million PBMCs isolated from them. It was with a sample-barcoded 5' primer and a J-beta primer mix that a second PCR of about 6 to 12 cycles was run. TCRdb re-called the 5' RACE reads through MiXCR, storing one row per CDR3 protein. Among about 1.7 million distinct CDR3 sequences listed, approximately 30% were seen once.

This clonotype originated in a woman younger than 45 in good health. V usage is TRBV19 and J usage is TRBJ1-5, with D perhaps TRBD1 (6 bases). The sequencing sample was made of blood. In nucleotides, the CDR3 is TGTGCCAGTAGTCAGTCTAGACAGGGCAATCAGCCCCAGCATTTT. Translation gives CASSQSRQGNQPQHF.